This T cell receptor (beta chain) was sequenced for a study of T cell repertoires in cytomegalovirus infection. TCRdb independently ran MiXCR on the reads; one entry per CDR3 protein. The sample lists 640,000 or so distinct CDR3 sequences, roughly 33% occurring once. The V end lost 3 bases, the J end lost 9 bases, and 9 bases lay between the germline ends. The CDR3 has 12 residues. Germline CDR1 and CDR2: SNHLY and FYNNEI. As to this clonotype: Antigen specificity is unknown.

The sequence was collected from a human donor in good health (CMV status not recorded). Some clones in this sample may be carry-over from other donors' samples. The sequenced sample was cultured PBMCs, obtained from culture after CMV antigen stimulation. This chain joins TRBV2 and TRBJ2-4; perhaps TRBD1 as D (6 bases). The CDR3 sequence is CASSDLGAIQYF. The CDR3 nucleotides read TGTGCCAGCAGTGATCTGGGGGCCATTCAGTACTTC.